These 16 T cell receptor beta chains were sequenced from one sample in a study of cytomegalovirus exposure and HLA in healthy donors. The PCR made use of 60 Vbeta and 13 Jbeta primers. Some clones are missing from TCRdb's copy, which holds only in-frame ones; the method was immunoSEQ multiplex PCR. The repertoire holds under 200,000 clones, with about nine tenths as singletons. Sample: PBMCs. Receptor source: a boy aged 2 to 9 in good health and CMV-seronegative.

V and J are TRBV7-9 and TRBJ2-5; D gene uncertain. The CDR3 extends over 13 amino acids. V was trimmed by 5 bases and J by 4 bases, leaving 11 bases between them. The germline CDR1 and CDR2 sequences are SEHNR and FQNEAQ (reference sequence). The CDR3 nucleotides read TGTGCCAGCAGCCGCCAGGTTGGAGAGACCCAGTACTTC. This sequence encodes CASSRQVGETQYF.

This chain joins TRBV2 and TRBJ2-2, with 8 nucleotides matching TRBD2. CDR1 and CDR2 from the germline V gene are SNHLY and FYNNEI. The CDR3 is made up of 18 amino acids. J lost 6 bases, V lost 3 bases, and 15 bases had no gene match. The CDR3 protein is CASSDGEAATSEAGELFF. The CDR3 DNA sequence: TGTGCCAGCAGTGACGGAGAGGCCGCGACTAGCGAAGCCGGGGAGCTGTTTTTT.

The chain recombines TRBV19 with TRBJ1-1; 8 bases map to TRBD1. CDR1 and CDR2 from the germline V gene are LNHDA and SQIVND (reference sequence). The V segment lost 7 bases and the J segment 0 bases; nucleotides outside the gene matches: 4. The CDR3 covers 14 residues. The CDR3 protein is CASTETGVNTEAFF. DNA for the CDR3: TGTGCCAGTACTGAGACAGGGGTGAACACTGAAGCTTTCTTT.

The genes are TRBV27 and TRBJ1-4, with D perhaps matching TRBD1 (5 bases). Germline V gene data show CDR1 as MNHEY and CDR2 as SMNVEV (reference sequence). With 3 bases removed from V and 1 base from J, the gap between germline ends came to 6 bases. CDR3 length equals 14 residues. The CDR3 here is CASSFQGTNEKLFF. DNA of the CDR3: TGTGCCAGCAGTTTCCAGGGAACTAATGAAAAACTGTTTTTT. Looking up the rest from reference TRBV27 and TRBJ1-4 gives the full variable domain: EAQVTQNPRYLITVTGKKLTVTCSQNMNHEYMSWYRQDPGLGLRQIYYSMNVEVTDKGDVPEGYKVSRKEKRNFPLILESPSPNQTSLYFCASSFQGTNEKLFFGSGTQLSVL.

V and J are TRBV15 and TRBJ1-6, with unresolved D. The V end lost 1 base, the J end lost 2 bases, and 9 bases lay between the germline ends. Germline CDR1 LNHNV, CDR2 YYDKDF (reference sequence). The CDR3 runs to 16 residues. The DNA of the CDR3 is TGTGCCACCAGCAGAGGTGTCGACACCTATAATTCACCCCTCCACTTT. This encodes CATSRGVDTYNSPLHF.

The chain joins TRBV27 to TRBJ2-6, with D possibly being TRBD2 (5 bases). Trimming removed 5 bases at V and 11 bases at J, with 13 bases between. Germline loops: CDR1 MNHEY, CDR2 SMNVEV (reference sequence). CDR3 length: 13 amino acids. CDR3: CASSGGSFDVLTF. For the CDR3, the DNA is TGTGCCAGCAGTGGAGGCTCCTTCGACGTCCTGACTTTC.

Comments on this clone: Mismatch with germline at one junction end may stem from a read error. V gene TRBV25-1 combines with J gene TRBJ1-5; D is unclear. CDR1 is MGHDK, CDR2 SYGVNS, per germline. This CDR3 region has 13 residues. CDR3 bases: TGTGCCAGCAGCCGACAAGGCGATCAGGCCCAGCATTTT. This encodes CASSRQGDQAQHF.

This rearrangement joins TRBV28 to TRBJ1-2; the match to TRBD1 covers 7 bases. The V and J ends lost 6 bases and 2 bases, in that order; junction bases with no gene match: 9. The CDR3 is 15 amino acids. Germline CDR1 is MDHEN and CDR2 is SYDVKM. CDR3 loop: CASSEQGSLNYGYTF. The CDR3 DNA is TGTGCCAGCAGCGAACAGGGGAGTCTCAACTATGGCTACACCTTC.

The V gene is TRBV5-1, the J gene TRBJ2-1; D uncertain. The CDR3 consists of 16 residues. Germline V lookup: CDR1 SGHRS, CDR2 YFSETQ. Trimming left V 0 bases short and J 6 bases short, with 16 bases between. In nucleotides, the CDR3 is TGCGCCAGCAGCTTGGCGGTGAACCGATTTAGCAATGAGCAGTTCTTC. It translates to CASSLAVNRFSNEQFF. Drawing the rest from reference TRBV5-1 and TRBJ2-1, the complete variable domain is KAGVTQTPRYLIKTRGQQVTLSCSPISGHRSVSWYQQTPGQGLQFLFEYFSETQRNKGNFPGRFSGRQFSNSRSEMNVSTLELGDSALYLCASSLAVNRFSNEQFFGPGTRLTVL.

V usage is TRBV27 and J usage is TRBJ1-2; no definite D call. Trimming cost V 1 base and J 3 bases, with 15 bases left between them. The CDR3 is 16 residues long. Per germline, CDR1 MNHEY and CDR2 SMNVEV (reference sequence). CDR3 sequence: CASSLYPTADYYGYTF. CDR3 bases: TGTGCCAGCAGTTTATACCCGACGGCGGACTACTATGGCTACACCTTC.

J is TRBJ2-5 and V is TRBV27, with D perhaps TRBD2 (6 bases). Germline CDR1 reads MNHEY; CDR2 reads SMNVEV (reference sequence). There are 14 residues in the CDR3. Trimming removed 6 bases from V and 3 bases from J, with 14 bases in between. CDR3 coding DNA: TGTGCCAGCAGACCAACGGGGGAAGAAGAGACCCAGTACTTC. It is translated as CASRPTGEEETQYF.

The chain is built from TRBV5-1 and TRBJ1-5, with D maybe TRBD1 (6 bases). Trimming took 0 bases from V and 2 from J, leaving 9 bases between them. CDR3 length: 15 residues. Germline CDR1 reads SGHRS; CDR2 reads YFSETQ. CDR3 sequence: CASSLEGGGNQPQHF. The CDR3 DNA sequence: TGCGCCAGCAGCTTGGAGGGGGGGGGCAATCAGCCCCAGCATTTT. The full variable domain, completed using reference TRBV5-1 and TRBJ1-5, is KAGVTQTPRYLIKTRGQQVTLSCSPISGHRSVSWYQQTPGQGLQFLFEYFSETQRNKGNFPGRFSGRQFSNSRSEMNVSTLELGDSALYLCASSLEGGGNQPQHFGDGTRLSIL.

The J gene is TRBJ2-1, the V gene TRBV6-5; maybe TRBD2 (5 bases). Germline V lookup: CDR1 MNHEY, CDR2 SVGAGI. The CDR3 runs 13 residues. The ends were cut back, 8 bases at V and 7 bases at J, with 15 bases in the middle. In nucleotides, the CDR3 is TGTGCCAGCGGCCTTGCGGGTGGGAATGAGCAGTTCTTC. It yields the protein CASGLAGGNEQFF.

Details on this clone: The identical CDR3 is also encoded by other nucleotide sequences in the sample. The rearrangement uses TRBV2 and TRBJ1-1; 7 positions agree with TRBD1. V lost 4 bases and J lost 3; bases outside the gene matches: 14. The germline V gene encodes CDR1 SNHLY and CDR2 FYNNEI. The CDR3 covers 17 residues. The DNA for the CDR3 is TGTGCCAGCAGTGGTATTCGACAGGGATTCATTGACACTGAAGCTTTCTTT. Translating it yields CASSGIRQGFIDTEAFF.

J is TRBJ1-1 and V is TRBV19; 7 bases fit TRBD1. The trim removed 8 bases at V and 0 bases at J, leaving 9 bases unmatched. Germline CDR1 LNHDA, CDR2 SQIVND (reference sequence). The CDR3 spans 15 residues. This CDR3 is CASHDRALMNTEAFF. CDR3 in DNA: TGTGCCAGTCACGACAGGGCTCTGATGAACACTGAAGCTTTCTTT.

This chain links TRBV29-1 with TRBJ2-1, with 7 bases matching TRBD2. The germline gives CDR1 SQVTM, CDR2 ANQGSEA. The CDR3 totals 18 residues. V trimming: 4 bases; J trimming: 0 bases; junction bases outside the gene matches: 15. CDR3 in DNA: TGCAGCGTTGGGGGTACTACGGCGGGAGCACGCTCCTACAATGAGCAGTTCTTC. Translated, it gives CSVGGTTAGARSYNEQFF.